This T cell receptor beta chain was sequenced during a study of OX40 agonist ivuxolimab in advanced cancers. Whole-study context: Subjects had a mean age of about 65 years, with a range of roughly 23 to 80; just over 80% were male. General observations from the study: Partial responders receiving 0.1-3.0 mg/kg showed among the lowest clonal expansion.

A word on this clone: Its antigen is unidentified.

Libraries were prepared by immunoSEQ multiplex PCR; TCRdb keeps only in-frame clonotypes and omits some of them. The sample lists 40,000 to 50,000 clones, about 85% occurring once. The ends were cut back, 3 bases at V and 0 bases at J, with 15 bases in the middle. This CDR3 has 16 residues. The V gene's germline CDR1 is SQVTM and CDR2 ANQGSEA. The chain combines TRBV29-1 with TRBJ2-1; D is ambiguous. Here the sequenced sample was CD4+ or CD8+ T cells sorted from blood, taken in a trial of the OX40 agonist ivuxolimab. The clonotype comes from an adult with an advanced solid tumor such as melanoma, head and neck, liver or kidney cancer. For the CDR3, the DNA is TGCAGCGTTGAGGGTAGGGTGAAGAGCTCCTACAATGAGCAGTTCTTC. This codes for CSVEGRVKSSYNEQFF.